This TCR beta chain was identified in a study of cytomegalovirus exposure and HLA in healthy donors. Study-level points and caveats: Reports state that TCR beta sequences accurately predicted most subjects' HLA-A and HLA-B alleles. Owing to their indistinguishability, certain V segments, notably TRBV6-2 and TRBV6-3, were excluded.

While unrecorded immune exposures were likely, the donors were nominally healthy when sampled. CDR1 SGHNT and CDR2 YYREEE come from the germline V gene (reference sequence). This CDR3 is built from 13 residues. Trimming at V came to 4 bases and at J to 5 bases, leaving 2 bases not matched to a gene. As regards this clone: Its antigen is undetermined.

Vbeta (60) and Jbeta (13) primers were used in the PCR. Produced via immunoSEQ multiplex PCR; TCRdb's table is partial and in-frame only. This repertoire shows tens of thousands of clones, approximately 76% found once; its top ten account for 1.4%. What was sequenced was PBMCs. The sequence was obtained from a male donor in good health and CMV-seronegative. The chain combines TRBV5-4 with TRBJ2-7; 11 nucleotides align to TRBD1. In DNA, the CDR3 is TGTGCCAGCAGCCTGGGACAGGGGGACGAGCAGTACTTC. Its protein is CASSLGQGDEQYF.